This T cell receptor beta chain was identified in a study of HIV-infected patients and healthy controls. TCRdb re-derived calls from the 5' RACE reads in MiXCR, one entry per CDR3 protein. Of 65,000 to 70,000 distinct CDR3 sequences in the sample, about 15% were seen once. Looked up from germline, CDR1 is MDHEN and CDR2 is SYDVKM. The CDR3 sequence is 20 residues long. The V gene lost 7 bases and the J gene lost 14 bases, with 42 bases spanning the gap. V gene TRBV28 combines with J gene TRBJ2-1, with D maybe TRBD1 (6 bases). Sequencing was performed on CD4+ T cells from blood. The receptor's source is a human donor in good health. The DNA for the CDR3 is TGTGCCAGCACTCGGGGCGGCCCGGGACAAACTTCGGCAGGCTATAAGGGGGAGTTCTTC. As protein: CASTRGGPGQTSAGYKGEFF.